This is a list of T cell receptor beta chains from one sample in a study of T cell responses to AZD1222 COVID-19 vaccine. Clones were read by immunoSEQ multiplex PCR, and TCRdb kept only the in-frame ones, dropping some. The sample holds about 120,000 clones, roughly 90% seen once. The specimen was peripheral blood, collected on day 0 of AZD1222 vaccination. Receptor source: an adult in good health. Both conserved end residues are trimmed from each CDR3. Fields, in order: J gene, V gene, clone size, CDR3 protein. Not all rows give a size; the values are once, few, many and, for expanded clones, a class.

>TRBJ1-2|TRBV30|-
AWRGAFGYGYT
>TRBJ2-1|TRBV4-1|-
ASSQDRDYNEQF
>TRBJ2-7|TRBV3-1/TRBV3-2|-
ASSQDGGNNEQY
>TRBJ2-3|TRBV18|once
ASSSGPSDTQY
>TRBJ1-1|TRBV29-1|few
SVEVTRDTEAF
>TRBJ1-1|TRBV6-1|-
ASSESRVVSEAF
>TRBJ1-1|TRBV5-1|-
ASSLGRGVAF
>TRBJ1-2|TRBV28|-
ASTLDNLVANYGYT
>TRBJ1-1|TRBV6-5|-
ASIYGTEAF
>TRBJ1-5|TRBV3-1/TRBV3-2|-
ASSQFTGGQPQH
>TRBJ1-5|TRBV19|-
ASSPQTGYWPQH
>TRBJ2-2|TRBV11-3|once
ASSLGTSRDTGELF
>TRBJ1-5|TRBV6-6|-
ASITGENQPQH
>TRBJ1-2|TRBV19|-
ASSPPGAGQANYGYT
>TRBJ2-1|TRBV24-1|-
ATSAPGANEQF
>TRBJ1-4|TRBV2|-
ASSGGWTNEKLF
>TRBJ2-7|TRBV20-1|-
SASLTYEQY
>TRBJ1-2|TRBV10-3|-
AIRGRGAGYGYT
>TRBJ2-3|TRBV30|-
ASQGGPADTQY
>TRBJ2-7|TRBV11-1|-
ASSSRTGRVEQY
>TRBJ2-1|TRBV6-5|-
ASSYRAGYNEQF
>TRBJ2-5|TRBV24-1|-
ATSASRGTETQY
>TRBJ1-2|TRBV5-1|-
ASSLGPGYGFSGYT
>TRBJ1-5|TRBV19|-
ASRAKISNQPQH
>TRBJ2-7|TRBV3-1/TRBV3-2|-
ASSQAGGADYEQY
>TRBJ1-2|TRBV14|-
ASSPGELYGYT
>TRBJ1-2|TRBV15|-
ATSAGRGANYGYT
>TRBJ2-5|TRBV24-1|-
ATRGPAAGTQY
>TRBJ1-2|TRBV24-1|-
ATSDLNGGLYGYT
>TRBJ2-1|TRBV30|-
AWTVAGGTGQF
>TRBJ1-2|TRBV6-5|-
ASSYSGQRGGGYT
>TRBJ2-1|TRBV25-1|-
AYAAGAYNEQF
>TRBJ1-4|TRBV18|-
ASSPGPWGEKLF
>TRBJ2-1|TRBV6-2/TRBV6-3|-
ASSTGPEQF
>TRBJ1-2|TRBV7-9|-
ASGHRDRANGYT
>TRBJ1-1|TRBV19|-
ASSIRGNTEAF
>TRBJ1-3|TRBV6-2/TRBV6-3|-
ASSFRVFSGNTIY
>TRBJ1-1|TRBV6-5|-
ASRQNTEAF
>TRBJ1-4|TRBV6-1|-
ASSEPGSSEKLF